Below, 3 T cell receptor beta chains from the same sample are listed, as sequenced in a study of shared clonotypes between healthy human individuals. Method: immunoSEQ multiplex PCR; TCRdb's copy keeps in-frame clones and lacks some. The sample includes more than 2 million clones, around 95% of them seen just once. Sequenced material: naive CD4+ T cells sorted from blood. The subset was: CD45RA+ positively selected. These receptors were obtained from a man younger than 35 in good health.

The chain carries TRBV7-2 and TRBJ2-5; 11 nucleotides agree with TRBD2. Germline V gene lookup returns CDR1 SGHTA and CDR2 FQGNSA. Unmatched junction bases numbered 6, after V lost 5 bases and J lost 1 base. This CDR3 has 16 amino acids. The CDR3 is CASSLLAGGFQETQYF. Written as DNA, the CDR3 is TGTGCCAGCAGCCTATTAGCGGGAGGGTTCCAAGAGACCCAGTACTTC.

Notes on this clone: Other DNA sequences of this sample code for an identical CDR3. This chain uses TRBV7-2 with TRBJ2-1, with TRBD2 matching 13 bases. Germline CDR1 is SGHTA and CDR2 is FQGNSA. V lost 5 bases and J lost 4; bases outside the gene matches: 5. There are 16 residues in the CDR3. Here the CDR3 DNA reads TGTGCCAGCAGCCCACGACTAGCGGGGGGTTACAATGAGCAGTTCTTC. This codes for CASSPRLAGGYNEQFF.

V gene TRBV15 combines with J gene TRBJ2-1, with 7 nucleotides matching TRBD2. The V gene's germline CDR1 is LNHNV and CDR2 YYDKDF (reference sequence). The junction had 4 bases not matched to a gene; V was cut back by 0 bases and J by 2 bases. This CDR3 is 16 amino acids long. In DNA, the CDR3 is TGTGCCACCAGCAGAGAGGGCGGGAGCCCCTACAATGAGCAGTTCTTC. Protein sequence: CATSREGGSPYNEQFF. The full variable domain, in which reference TRBV15 and TRBJ2-1 provide the parts outside the CDR3, is DAMVIQNPRYQVTQFGKPVTLSCSQTLNHNVMYWYQQKSSQAPKLLFHYYDKDFNNEADTPDNFQSRRPNTSFCFLDIRSPGLGDTAMYLCATSREGGSPYNEQFFGPGTRLTVL.